The clone carrying this T cell receptor beta chain was observed at least ten times. This sample was included in a study of T-cell reconstitution after alpha-beta-depleted transplantation in children. The CDR3 is 14 amino acids. CDR1 and CDR2 from the germline V gene are SQVTM and ANQGSEA. V dropped 4 bases and J dropped 7; count of bases not matched to a gene: 7. The TCRbeta library incorporated unique molecular identifiers. TCRdb re-analysed the PCR reads in MiXCR, keeping a single row per CDR3 protein. Of about 22,000 distinct CDR3 sequences listed, about 11% were seen once; the top ten hold 23%. The specimen comprised PBMCs from the stem cell graft donor, sampled from the stem cell graft. This sequence originates from a human donor who donated a stem cell graft to a child with chronic granulomatous disease. The V call is TRBV29-1, the J call TRBJ2-7; 13 nucleotides match TRBD2. The CDR3 reads CSVGTSGRIREQYF. In DNA, the CDR3 is TGCAGCGTTGGGACTAGCGGGAGAATACGGGAGCAGTACTTC.